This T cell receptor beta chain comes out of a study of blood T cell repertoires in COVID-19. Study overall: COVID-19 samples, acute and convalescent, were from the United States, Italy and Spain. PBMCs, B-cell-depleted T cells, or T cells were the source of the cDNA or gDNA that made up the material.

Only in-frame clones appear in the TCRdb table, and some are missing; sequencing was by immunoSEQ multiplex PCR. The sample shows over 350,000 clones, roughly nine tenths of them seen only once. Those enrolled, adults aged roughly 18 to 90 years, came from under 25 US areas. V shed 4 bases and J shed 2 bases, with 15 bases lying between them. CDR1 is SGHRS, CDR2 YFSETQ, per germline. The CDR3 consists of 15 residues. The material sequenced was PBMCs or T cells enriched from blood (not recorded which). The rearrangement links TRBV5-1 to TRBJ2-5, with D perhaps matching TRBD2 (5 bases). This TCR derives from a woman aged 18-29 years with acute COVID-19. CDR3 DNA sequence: TGCGCCAGCAGCCCCCAACCCGGGAAGCAAGAGACCCAGTACTTC. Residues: CASSPQPGKQETQYF.